This T cell receptor (beta chain) was captured by sequencing in a study of OX40 agonist ivuxolimab in advanced cancers. Study background: Patients got intravenous ivuxolimab at 0.01 to 10 mg/kg every 2 weeks.

The assay was immunoSEQ multiplex PCR, and TCRdb's table has in-frame clones only and misses some. The sample holds some 15,000 clones, 80% to 90% seen once. This CDR3 contains 14 residues. Per germline, CDR1 MNHEY and CDR2 SVGAGI. About this clone: The junction departs from the called germline gene at one end, perhaps through a read error.

V usage is TRBV6-5 and J usage is TRBJ2-1; no clear D gene. This TCR derives from an adult with an advanced solid tumor such as melanoma, head and neck, liver or kidney cancer. This sample comprised CD4+ or CD8+ T cells sorted from blood, obtained in a trial of the OX40 agonist ivuxolimab. CDR3 loop: CAISDPKNYNEQFF. CDR3 nucleotide sequence: TGTGCCATCAGTGACCCCAAAAACTACAATGAGCAGTTCTTC.